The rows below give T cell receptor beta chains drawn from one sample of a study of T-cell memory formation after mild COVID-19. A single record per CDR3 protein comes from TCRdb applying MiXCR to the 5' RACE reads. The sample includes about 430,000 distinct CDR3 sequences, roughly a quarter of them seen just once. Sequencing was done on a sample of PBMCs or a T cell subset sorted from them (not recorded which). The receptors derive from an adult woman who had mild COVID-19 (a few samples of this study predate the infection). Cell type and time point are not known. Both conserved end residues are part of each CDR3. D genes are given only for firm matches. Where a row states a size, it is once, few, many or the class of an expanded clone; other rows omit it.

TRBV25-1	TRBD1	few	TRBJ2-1	TGTGCCAGCATCGAGACAGGGGGCTTATATAATGAGCAGTTCTTC	CASIETGGLYNEQFF
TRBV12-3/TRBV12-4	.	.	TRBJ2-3	TGTGCCAGCAGGAAATCAGCTAGCATACACACAGATACGCAGTATTTT	CASRKSASIHTDTQYF
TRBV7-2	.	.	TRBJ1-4	TGTGCCAGCAGCCAACAGGGTACGGCTAATGAAAAACTGTTTTTT	CASSQQGTANEKLFF
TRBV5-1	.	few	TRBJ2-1	TGCGCCAGCAGCTTAGGCCAGGTCCCCAATGAGCAGTTCTTC	CASSLGQVPNEQFF
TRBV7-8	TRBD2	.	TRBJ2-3	TGTGCCAGCAGCCAGAACACCCTGCGCGGGGGAGATACGCAGTATTTT	CASSQNTLRGGDTQYF
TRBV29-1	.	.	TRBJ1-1	TGCAGCGTCCGGCGGGAGAGGGACACCCCAAACACTGAAGCTTTCTTT	CSVRRERDTPNTEAFF
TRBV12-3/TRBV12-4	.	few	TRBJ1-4	TGTGCCAGCACCTTGGGACACCGGGGACTGTTTTTT	CASTLGHRGLFF
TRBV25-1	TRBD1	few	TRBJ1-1	TGTGCCAGCAGTGATTCCGACAGGGTGGGTGAAGCTTTCTTT	CASSDSDRVGEAFF
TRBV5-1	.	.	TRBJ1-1	TGCGCCAGCAGCTTTACAGTAATGAACACTGAAGCTTTCTTT	CASSFTVMNTEAFF
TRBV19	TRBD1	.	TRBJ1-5	TGTGCCAGTAAGGCCGGACAGGGAAATCAGCCCCAGCATTTT	CASKAGQGNQPQHF
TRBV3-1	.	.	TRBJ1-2	TGTGCCAGCAGCCAAGGCCCAGGGGTGGGGAGTGGCTACACCTTC	CASSQGPGVGSGYTF
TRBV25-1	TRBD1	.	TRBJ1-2	TGTGCCAGCAGTGAACCAGGGGGGGCTAACTATGGCTACACCTTC	CASSEPGGANYGYTF
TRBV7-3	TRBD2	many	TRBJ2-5	TGTGCCAGCAGCTTAATAGCGGGGGGGCAAGAGACCCAGTACTTC	CASSLIAGGQETQYF
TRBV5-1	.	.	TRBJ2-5	TGCGCCAGCAGACAAGATGGGATGCAAGAGACCCAGTACTTC	CASRQDGMQETQYF
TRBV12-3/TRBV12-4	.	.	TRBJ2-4	TGTGCCAGCAGTTTACTAGGCGGAGCCAAAAACATTCAGTACTTC	CASSLLGGAKNIQYF
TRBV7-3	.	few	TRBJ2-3	TGTGCCAGCAGCTTCGGGGGCGGTAGCACAGATACGCAGTATTTT	CASSFGGGSTDTQYF